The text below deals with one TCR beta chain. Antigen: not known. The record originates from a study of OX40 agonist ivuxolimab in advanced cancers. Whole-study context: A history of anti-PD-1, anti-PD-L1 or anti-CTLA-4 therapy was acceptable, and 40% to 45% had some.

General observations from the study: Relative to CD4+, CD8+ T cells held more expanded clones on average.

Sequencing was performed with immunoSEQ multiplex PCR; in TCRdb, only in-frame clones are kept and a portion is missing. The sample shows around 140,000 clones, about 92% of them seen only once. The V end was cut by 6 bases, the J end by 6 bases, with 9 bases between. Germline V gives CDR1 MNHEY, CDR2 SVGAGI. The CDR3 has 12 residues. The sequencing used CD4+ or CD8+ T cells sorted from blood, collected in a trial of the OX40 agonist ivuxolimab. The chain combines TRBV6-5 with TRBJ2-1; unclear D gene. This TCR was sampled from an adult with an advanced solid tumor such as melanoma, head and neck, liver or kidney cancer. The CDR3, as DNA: TGTGCCAGCAGAACCTCCCGCAATGAGCAGTTCTTC. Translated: CASRTSRNEQFF.